The 9 T cell receptor beta chains below were found in one sample sequenced in a study of blood T cells in healthy people across ages. Using a J-beta primer mix together with a sample-barcoded 5' primer, a second PCR was run for about 6 to 12 cycles. Each CDR3 protein is one row after TCRdb ran MiXCR on the 5' RACE reads. The sample has some 760,000 distinct CDR3 sequences; around 25% are singletons. This sample was also put to use in a study of T cells of mothers and their children.

Sequencing was carried out using blood. These receptors were obtained from a boy younger than 18 in good health.

This sequence joins TRBV20-1 and TRBJ2-1; D possibly matches TRBD1 or TRBD2 (5 bases each). The J call may not be correct, given that the DNA end is closer to TRBJ2-7. The V gene's germline CDR1 is DFQATT and CDR2 SNEGSKA (reference sequence). There are 15 residues in the CDR3. The CDR3 here is CSAMETGRGTYEQYF. The CDR3, as DNA: TGCAGTGCTATGGAGACGGGACGGGGTACCTACGAGCAGTACTTC.

CDR3 sequence reads: CSVVQDDSYEQYF. CDR3 sequence (DNA): TGCAGCGTGGTGCAGGATGACTCCTACGAGCAGTACTTC. The V and J genes are TRBV29-1 and TRBJ2-5; D unresolved. The DNA end is a closer match to TRBJ2-7, so the J assignment may be wrong. This CDR3 has 13 residues. The germline V gene encodes CDR1 SQVTM and CDR2 ANQGSEA.

The rearrangement links TRBV7-9 to TRBJ2-1, with unresolved D. Trimming took off 5 bases at V and 4 bases at J, with 15 bases between the two ends. There are 15 residues in the CDR3. Germline CDR1 SEHNR, CDR2 FQNEAQ (reference sequence). This chain's CDR3 is CASSPIGSRYNEQFF. The CDR3 bases are TGTGCCAGCAGCCCGATCGGGTCCCGTTACAATGAGCAGTTCTTC.

The chain combines TRBV27 with TRBJ2-7; 14 bases agree with TRBD2. Unmatched junction bases numbered 10, after V lost 5 bases and J lost 4 bases. The germline V gene encodes CDR1 MNHEY and CDR2 SMNVEV (reference sequence). CDR3 size: 17 residues. As DNA, the CDR3 is TGTGCCAGCAGTCCTCCCAGACTAGCGGGAGGGCCGTACGAGCAGTACTTC. This codes for CASSPPRLAGGPYEQYF.

The rearrangement joins TRBV29-1 to TRBJ2-5, with TRBD2 matching over 8 bases. Looked up from germline, CDR1 is SQVTM and CDR2 is ANQGSEA. J gave up 5 bases and V 7 bases, and 12 bases lay outside the gene matches. This CDR3 is 14 amino acids long. This CDR3 reads CSAARGLGGETQYF. CDR3 bases: TGCAGCGCCGCCCGGGGACTAGGCGGGGAGACCCAGTACTTC.

This clonotype came up a few times. The CDR3 loop reads CASSPRTGFSYEQYF. In DNA, the CDR3 is TGTGCCAGCAGCCCCAGGACAGGCTTCTCCTACGAGCAGTACTTC. This chain uses TRBV7-2 with TRBJ2-7; TRBD1 aligns across 7 bases. Germline assignment: CDR1 SGHTA and CDR2 FQGNSA. The ends lost 5 bases at V and 0 bases at J; junction bases unmatched: 7. This CDR3 has 15 amino acids.

The table lists this clonotype with a few counts. The chain employs TRBV29-1 and TRBJ1-2, with TRBD1 matching 10 bases. The CDR3 loop spans 13 amino acids. The V and J ends lost 4 bases and 4 bases, in that order; junction bases with no gene match: 3. Germline CDR1 is SQVTM and CDR2 is ANQGSEA. The CDR3 sequence: CSVVTGGTYGYTF. The CDR3 region has the DNA TGCAGCGTTGTGACAGGGGGCACCTATGGCTACACCTTC.

A few counts support this clonotype. The chain couples TRBV18 to TRBJ2-6; D may be TRBD1 (5 bases). V dropped 6 bases and J dropped 4 bases, with 13 bases sitting between them. The germline CDR1 and CDR2 sequences are KGHSH and LQKENI. This CDR3 comprises 15 residues. The CDR3, as DNA: TGTGCCAGCTCTCCAGGGAAGTCCGGGGCCAACGTCCTGACTTTC. This encodes CASSPGKSGANVLTF.

This clonotype was found a few times. The chain carries TRBV6-5 and TRBJ2-5; maybe TRBD2 (6 bases). Germline loops: CDR1 MNHEY, CDR2 SVGAGI. V dropped 1 base and J dropped 4 bases, with 19 bases sitting between them. The CDR3 is 17 amino acids. The CDR3 here is CASSYWGLGGAGETQYF. The CDR3 nucleotides read TGTGCCAGCAGTTACTGGGGTCTGGGGGGTGCGGGAGAGACCCAGTACTTC.